This TCR beta chain came from a study of beta chain features in type 1 diabetes. Whole-study findings and limits: When Type 1 diabetes patients were examined, their TCRB CDR3s proved moderately but significantly shorter in all four CD4+ subsets. Patients' naive, central memory and Treg TCRB repertoires seemed closer to one another than those of healthy donors.

Comments on this clone: As yet, its antigen is unknown.

The whole isolated RNA underwent reverse transcription, so sequencing captured expressed TCRB transcripts. Clones were read by immunoSEQ multiplex PCR, and TCRdb kept only the in-frame ones, dropping some. This table has around 16,000 clones, roughly 72% appearing once. Trimming shortened V by 6 bases and J by 5 bases, and 13 bases separated the two germline ends. The CDR3 spans 13 residues. Germline V CDR1 and CDR2: LNHDA, SQIVND (reference sequence). The sequencing input was stem cell memory CD4+ T cells from blood. The sequence was collected from a man younger than 40 with type 1 diabetes. This chain connects TRBV19 to TRBJ1-1; a weak D match, TRBD1 (6 bases). CDR3 in DNA: TGTGCCAGTAGCGGGGGGCTTGGGACTGAAGCTTTCTTT. As protein: CASSGGLGTEAFF.